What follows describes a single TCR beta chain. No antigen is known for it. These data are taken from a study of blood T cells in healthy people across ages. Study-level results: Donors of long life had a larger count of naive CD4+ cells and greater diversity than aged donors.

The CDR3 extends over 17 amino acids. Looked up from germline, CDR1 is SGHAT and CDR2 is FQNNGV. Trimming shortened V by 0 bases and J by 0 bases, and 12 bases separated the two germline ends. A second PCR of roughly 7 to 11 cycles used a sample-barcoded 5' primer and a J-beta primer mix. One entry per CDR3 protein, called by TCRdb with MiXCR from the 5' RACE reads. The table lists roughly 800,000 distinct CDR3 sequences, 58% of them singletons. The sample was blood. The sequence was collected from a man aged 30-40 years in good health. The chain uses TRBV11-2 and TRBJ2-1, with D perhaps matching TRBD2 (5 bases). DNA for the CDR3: TGTGCCAGCAGCTTAGATTACGTGGGGAGCTCCTACAATGAGCAGTTCTTC. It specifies CASSLDYVGSSYNEQFF. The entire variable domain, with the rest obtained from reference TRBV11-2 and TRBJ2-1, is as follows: EAGVAQSPRYKIIEKRQSVAFWCNPISGHATLYWYQQILGQGPKLLIQFQNNGVVDDSQLPKDRFSAERLKGVDSTLKIQPAKLEDSAVYLCASSLDYVGSSYNEQFFGPGTRLTVL.